Below, 13 T cell receptor beta chains from the same sample are listed, as sequenced in a study of identical twins. Each CDR3 protein gets one entry after TCRdb re-called the 5' RACE reads with MiXCR. The repertoire holds hundreds of thousands of distinct CDR3 sequences, with roughly 6.2% as singletons. Sequencing was done on a sample of naive T cells sorted from blood. The receptors here all came from a man between 18 and 35 years old in good health.

This clonotype was detected once. This sequence joins TRBV5-1 and TRBJ2-2, with a tentative D call TRBD1 (5 bases). The CDR3 extends over 18 amino acids. V was clipped by 4 bases and J by 3 bases, with 22 bases between them. Germline lookup yields CDR1 SGHRS and CDR2 YFSETQ. CDR3 nucleotide sequence: TGCGCCAGCAGCCTGGGGAATAGGGGCGGAGTGGACACCGGGGAGCTGTTTTTT. Its translation is CASSLGNRGGVDTGELFF.

This clonotype occurred many times. This sequence joins TRBV12-3 or TRBV12-4 and TRBJ2-7; D gene uncertain. V was shortened by 2 bases and J by 4 bases, with 18 bases between the two germline ends. This CDR3 is 16 amino acids long. CDR3 DNA sequence: TGTGCCAGCAGTTTAATGCTCCCCGGCAGTCAGTACGAGCAGTACTTC. Translated: CASSLMLPGSQYEQYF.

This clonotype has just a few counts. J is TRBJ2-7 and V is TRBV7-2; TRBD1 matches 7 bases. The ends lost 3 bases at V and 5 bases at J; junction bases unmatched: 7. The CDR3 spans 14 residues. Germline V gene data show CDR1 as SGHTA and CDR2 as FQGNSA. CDR3 sequence: CASSFRQGGHEQYF. The DNA of the CDR3 is TGTGCCAGCAGCTTCAGACAGGGTGGCCACGAGCAGTACTTC.

This clonotype was seen a handful of times. This rearrangement joins TRBV7-9 to TRBJ1-6; 7 nucleotides match TRBD1. With 0 bases clipped from V and 15 bases from J, the junction kept 8 bases outside the gene matches. The CDR3 length is 14 residues. Germline CDR1 and CDR2: SEHNR and FQNEAQ (reference sequence). The CDR3: CASSLAGQPFLLHF. The CDR3 DNA reads as TGTGCCAGCAGCTTAGCGGGACAGCCCTTTCTCCTCCACTTT.

A few counts support this clonotype. The chain has TRBV28 and TRBJ1-4; possible D gene TRBD1, 5 bases. Trimming removed 7 bases at V and 8 bases at J, with 11 bases between. Germline V gene lookup returns CDR1 MDHEN and CDR2 SYDVKM. CDR3 length: 12 residues. CDR3 sequence (DNA): TGTGCCAGCAAGGGGCGGCGGGAAAAACTGTTTTTT. Its protein is CASKGRREKLFF.

This clonotype was seen only a few times. This rearrangement joins TRBV27 to TRBJ2-7, with 8 bases aligning to TRBD1. Per the germline V gene, CDR1 is MNHEY and CDR2 is SMNVEV (reference sequence). The CDR3 is 13 amino acids. With V trimmed by 5 bases and J by 12 bases, 12 bases remained unmatched. CDR3: CASSPRTGGRTYF. Written as DNA, the CDR3 is TGTGCCAGCAGTCCACGAACAGGGGGGCGTACGTACTTC.

This clonotype has a count of ten or more. V usage is TRBV15 and J usage is TRBJ1-6; maybe TRBD1 (5 bases). Between the trimmed V and J ends, which lost 0 bases and 5 bases, there was a span of 11 bases. CDR3 length: 16 amino acids. Germline V gives CDR1 LNHNV, CDR2 YYDKDF (reference sequence). CDR3 amino acids: CATSREPGKDNSPLHF. The CDR3 DNA reads TGTGCCACCAGCAGAGAACCAGGGAAGGATAATTCACCCCTCCACTTT.

This clonotype showed up many times. This chain links TRBV6-1 with TRBJ2-2, with 10 bases matching TRBD1. Germline V gene sequence: CDR1 MNHNS, CDR2 SASEGT. This CDR3 comprises 13 residues. V lost 7 bases, J lost 6 bases, and 2 bases stayed unmatched. The CDR3: CASNDRGPGELFF. The CDR3 nucleotides are TGTGCCAGCAACGACAGGGGGCCCGGGGAGCTGTTTTTT.

The chain is built from TRBV30 and TRBJ1-2, with D hard to call. V lost 5 bases, J lost 7 bases, and 14 bases lay in between. CDR3 size: 12 residues. Germline V gene sequence: CDR1 GTSNPN, CDR2 SVGIG (reference sequence). The DNA of the CDR3 is TGTGCCTGGGGCCGTTCCGTCATTGGCTACACCTTC. It codes for CAWGRSVIGYTF.

This clonotype was found many times. This chain uses TRBV5-1 with TRBJ2-6; D is possibly TRBD2 (5 bases). This CDR3 has 16 amino acids. Germline V gives CDR1 SGHRS, CDR2 YFSETQ. V was clipped by 0 bases and J by 0 bases, with 7 bases between them. CDR3 DNA: TGCGCCAGCAGCTTGGATGGGAGCTCTGGGGCCAACGTCCTGACTTTC. Its protein product is CASSLDGSSGANVLTF.

This clonotype was seen a handful of times. The genes are TRBV12-3 or TRBV12-4 and TRBJ1-5; no clear D. V lost 3 bases and J 7 bases, leaving 13 bases between the germline ends. CDR3 length: 14 residues. The CDR3 reads CASSFGQETQPQHF. The CDR3 DNA reads TGTGCCAGCAGTTTCGGGCAGGAAACCCAGCCCCAGCATTTT.

The genes are TRBV5-1 and TRBJ2-2; 7 bases line up with TRBD1. J lost 5 bases, V lost 0 bases, and 7 bases had no gene match. The CDR3 contains 16 residues. The germline V gene encodes CDR1 SGHRS and CDR2 YFSETQ. DNA of the CDR3: TGCGCCAGCAGCTTGGAATCGACAGGGCTGACCGGGGAGCTGTTTTTT. Encoded protein: CASSLESTGLTGELFF.

The chain joins TRBV20-1 to TRBJ1-5; no clear D gene. CDR3 length: 18 amino acids. The V and J ends lost 1 base and 2 bases respectively, with 21 bases between them. Germline CDR1 is DFQATT and CDR2 is SNEGSKA (reference sequence). This chain's CDR3 is CSARVSSPGLGGNQPQHF. As DNA, the CDR3 is TGCAGTGCTAGAGTCAGCAGTCCGGGCCTTGGGGGCAATCAGCCCCAGCATTTT.